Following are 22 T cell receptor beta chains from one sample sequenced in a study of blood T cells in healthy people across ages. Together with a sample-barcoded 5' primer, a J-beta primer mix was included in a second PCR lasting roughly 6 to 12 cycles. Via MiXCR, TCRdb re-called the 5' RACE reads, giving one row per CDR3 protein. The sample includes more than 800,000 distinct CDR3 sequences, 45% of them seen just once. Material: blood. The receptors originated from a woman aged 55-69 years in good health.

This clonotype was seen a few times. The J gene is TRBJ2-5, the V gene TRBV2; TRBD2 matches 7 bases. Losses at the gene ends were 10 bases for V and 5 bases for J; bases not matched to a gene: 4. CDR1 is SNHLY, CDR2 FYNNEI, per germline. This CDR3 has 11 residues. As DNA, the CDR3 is TGTGCCACCGCGGGAGCGGAGACCCAGTACTTC. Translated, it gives CATAGAETQYF. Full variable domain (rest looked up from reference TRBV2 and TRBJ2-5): EPEVTQTPSHQVTQMGQEVILRCVPISNHLYFYWYRQILGQKVEFLVSFYNNEISEKSEIFDDQFSVERPDGSNFTLKIRSTKLEDSAMYFCATAGAETQYFGPGTRLLVL.

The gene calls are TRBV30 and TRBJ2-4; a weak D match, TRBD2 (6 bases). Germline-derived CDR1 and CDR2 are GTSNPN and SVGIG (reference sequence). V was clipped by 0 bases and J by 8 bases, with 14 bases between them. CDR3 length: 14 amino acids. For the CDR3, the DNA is TGTGCCTGGAGTGTTGGGGGGAGTCGGGACATTCAGTACTTC. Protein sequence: CAWSVGGSRDIQYF. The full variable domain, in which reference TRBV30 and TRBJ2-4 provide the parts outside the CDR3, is SQTIHQWPATLVQPVGSPLSLECTVEGTSNPNLYWYRQAAGRGLQLLFYSVGIGQISSEVPQNLSASRPQDRQFILSSKKLLLSDSGFYLCAWSVGGSRDIQYFGAGTRLSVL.

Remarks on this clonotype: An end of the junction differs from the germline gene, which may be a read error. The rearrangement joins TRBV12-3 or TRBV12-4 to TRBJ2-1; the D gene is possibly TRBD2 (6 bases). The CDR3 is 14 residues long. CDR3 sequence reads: CASSSGVGYNQQFF. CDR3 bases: TGTGCCAGCAGTTCGGGAGTGGGCTACAATCAGCAGTTCTTC.

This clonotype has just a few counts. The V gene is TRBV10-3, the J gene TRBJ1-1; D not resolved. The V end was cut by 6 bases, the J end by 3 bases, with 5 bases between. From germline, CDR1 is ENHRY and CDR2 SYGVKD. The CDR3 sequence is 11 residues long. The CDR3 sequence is CAIRVDTEAFF. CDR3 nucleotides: TGTGCCATCAGAGTTGACACTGAAGCTTTCTTT.

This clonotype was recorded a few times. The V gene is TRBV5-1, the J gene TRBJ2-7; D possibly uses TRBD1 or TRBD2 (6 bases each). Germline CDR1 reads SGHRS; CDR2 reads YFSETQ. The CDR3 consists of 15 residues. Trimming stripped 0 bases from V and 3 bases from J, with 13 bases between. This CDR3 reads CASSLATGAGYEQYF. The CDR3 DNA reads TGCGCCAGCAGCTTGGCCACGGGGGCGGGCTACGAGCAGTACTTC.

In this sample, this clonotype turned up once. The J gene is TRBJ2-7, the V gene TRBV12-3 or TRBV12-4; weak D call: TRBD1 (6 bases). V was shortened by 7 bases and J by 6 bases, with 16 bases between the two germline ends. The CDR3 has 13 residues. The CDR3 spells CASTRTETCEQYF. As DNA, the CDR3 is TGTGCCAGCACCCGGACAGAAACCTGCGAGCAGTACTTC.

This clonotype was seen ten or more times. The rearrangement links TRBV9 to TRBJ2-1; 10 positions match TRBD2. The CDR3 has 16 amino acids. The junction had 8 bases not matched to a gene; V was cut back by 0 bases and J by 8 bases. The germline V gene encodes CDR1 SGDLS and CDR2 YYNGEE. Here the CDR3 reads CASSVAGLAKPHEQFF. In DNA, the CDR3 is TGTGCCAGCAGCGTAGCGGGACTAGCGAAACCCCATGAGCAGTTCTTC.

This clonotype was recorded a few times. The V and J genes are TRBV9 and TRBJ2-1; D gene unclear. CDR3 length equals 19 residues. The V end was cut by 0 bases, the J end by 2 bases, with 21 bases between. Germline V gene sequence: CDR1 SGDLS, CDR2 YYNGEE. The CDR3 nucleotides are TGTGCCAGCAGCGTAGATTTAGAGTCAGACGGAACTACCTACAATGAGCAGTTCTTC. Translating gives CASSVDLESDGTTYNEQFF.

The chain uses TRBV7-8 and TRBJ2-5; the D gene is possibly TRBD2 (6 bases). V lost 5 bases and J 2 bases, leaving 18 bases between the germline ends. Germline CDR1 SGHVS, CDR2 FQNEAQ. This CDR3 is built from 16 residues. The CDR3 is CASSPSRAGPQETQYF. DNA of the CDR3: TGTGCCAGCAGCCCGAGTCGCGCGGGACCTCAAGAGACCCAGTACTTC. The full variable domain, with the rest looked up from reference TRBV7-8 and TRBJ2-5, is GAGVSQSPRYKVAKRGQDVALRCDPISGHVSLFWYQQALGQGPEFLTYFQNEAQLDKSGLPSDRFFAERPEGSVSTLKIQRTQQEDSAVYLCASSPSRAGPQETQYFGPGTRLLVL.

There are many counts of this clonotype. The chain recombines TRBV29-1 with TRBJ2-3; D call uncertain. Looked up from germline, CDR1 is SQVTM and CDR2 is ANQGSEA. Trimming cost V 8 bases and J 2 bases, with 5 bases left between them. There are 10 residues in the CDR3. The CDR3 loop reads CSTDTDTQYF. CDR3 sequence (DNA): TGCAGCACCGACACAGATACGCAGTATTTT.

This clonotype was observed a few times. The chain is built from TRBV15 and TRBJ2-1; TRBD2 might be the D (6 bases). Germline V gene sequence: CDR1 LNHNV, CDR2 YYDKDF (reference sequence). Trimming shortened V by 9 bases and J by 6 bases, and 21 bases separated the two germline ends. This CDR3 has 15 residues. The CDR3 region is CATTTGTFIGNEQFF. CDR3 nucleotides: TGTGCCACTACAACCGGGACTTTTATAGGCAATGAGCAGTTCTTC.

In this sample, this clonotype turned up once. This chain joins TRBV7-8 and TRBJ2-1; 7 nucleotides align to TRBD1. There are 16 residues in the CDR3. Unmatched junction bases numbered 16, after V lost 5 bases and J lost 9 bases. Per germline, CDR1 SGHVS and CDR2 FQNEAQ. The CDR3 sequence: CASSPNRDSIIGEQFF. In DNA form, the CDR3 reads TGTGCCAGCAGCCCCAACCGGGACAGCATCATAGGTGAGCAGTTCTTC.

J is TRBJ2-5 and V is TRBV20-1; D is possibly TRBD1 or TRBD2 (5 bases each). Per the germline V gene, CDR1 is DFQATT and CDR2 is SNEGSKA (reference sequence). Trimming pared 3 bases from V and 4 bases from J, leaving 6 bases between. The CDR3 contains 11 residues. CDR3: CSASGTETQYF. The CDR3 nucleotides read TGCAGTGCTAGCGGGACAGAGACCCAGTACTTC.

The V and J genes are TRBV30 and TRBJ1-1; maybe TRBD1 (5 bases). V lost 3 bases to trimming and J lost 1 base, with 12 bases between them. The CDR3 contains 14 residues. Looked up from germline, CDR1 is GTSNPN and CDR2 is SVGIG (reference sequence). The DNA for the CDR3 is TGTGCCTGGAGACCCGGGACCCGGAACACTGAAGCTTTCTTT. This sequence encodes CAWRPGTRNTEAFF.

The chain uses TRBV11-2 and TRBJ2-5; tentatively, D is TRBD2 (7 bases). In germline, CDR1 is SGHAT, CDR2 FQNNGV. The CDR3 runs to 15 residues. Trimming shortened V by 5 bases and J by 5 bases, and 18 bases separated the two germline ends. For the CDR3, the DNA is TGTGCCAGCAGCCACGGACTAGTAGGGGGGGAGACCCAGTACTTC. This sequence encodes CASSHGLVGGETQYF.

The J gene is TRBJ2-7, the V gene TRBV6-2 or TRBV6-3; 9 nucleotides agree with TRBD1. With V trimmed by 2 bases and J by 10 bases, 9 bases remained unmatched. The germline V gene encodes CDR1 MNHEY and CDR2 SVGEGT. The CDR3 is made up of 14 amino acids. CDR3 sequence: CASSYDRGGQPQYF. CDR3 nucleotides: TGTGCCAGCAGTTACGACAGGGGGGGTCAGCCCCAGTACTTC.

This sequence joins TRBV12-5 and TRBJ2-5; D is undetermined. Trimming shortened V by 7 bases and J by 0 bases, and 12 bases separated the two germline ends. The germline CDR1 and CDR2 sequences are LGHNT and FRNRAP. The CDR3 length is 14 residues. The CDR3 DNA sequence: TGTGCTAGTGTACCTGACGGATACCAAGAGACCCAGTACTTC. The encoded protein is CASVPDGYQETQYF.

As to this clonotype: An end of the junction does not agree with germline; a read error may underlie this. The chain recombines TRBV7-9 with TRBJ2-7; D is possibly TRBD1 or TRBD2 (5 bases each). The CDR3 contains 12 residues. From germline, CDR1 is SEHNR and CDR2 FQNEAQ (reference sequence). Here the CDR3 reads CVSSPSGPEQYF. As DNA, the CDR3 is TGTGTCAGCAGCCCCTCGGGGCCCGAGCAGTACTTC.

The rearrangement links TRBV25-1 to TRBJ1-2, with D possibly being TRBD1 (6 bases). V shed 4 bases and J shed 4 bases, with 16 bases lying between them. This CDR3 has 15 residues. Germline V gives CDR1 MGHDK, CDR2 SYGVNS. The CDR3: CASSGGGGRGYGYTF. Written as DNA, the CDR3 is TGTGCCAGCAGTGGAGGGGGGGGCCGGGGCTATGGCTACACCTTC.

Here the CDR3 reads CASSRAGTASGYTF. Here the CDR3 DNA reads TGTGCCAGCAGTCGGGCCGGGACAGCTTCTGGCTACACCTTC. This chain connects TRBV27 to TRBJ1-2, with TRBD1 matching over 7 bases. The germline CDR1 and CDR2 sequences are MNHEY and SMNVEV (reference sequence). This CDR3 contains 14 residues. V lost 5 bases to trimming and J lost 7 bases; unmatched junction nucleotides: 10.

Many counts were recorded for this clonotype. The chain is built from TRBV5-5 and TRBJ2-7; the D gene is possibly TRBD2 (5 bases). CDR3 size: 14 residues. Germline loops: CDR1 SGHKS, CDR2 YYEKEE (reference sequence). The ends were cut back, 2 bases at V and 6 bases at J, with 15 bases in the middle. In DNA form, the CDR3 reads TGTGCCAGCAGCTTTATAGAGGGAAAGGTCGAGCAGTACTTC. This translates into CASSFIEGKVEQYF.

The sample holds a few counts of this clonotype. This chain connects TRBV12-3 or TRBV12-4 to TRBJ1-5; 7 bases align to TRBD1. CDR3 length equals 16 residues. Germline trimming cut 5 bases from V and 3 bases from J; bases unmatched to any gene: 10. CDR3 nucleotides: TGTGCCAGCAGTCCCCCGGGACAGAGTATCAATCAGCCCCAGCATTTT. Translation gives CASSPPGQSINQPQHF.